A selection of T cell receptor beta chains follows, all from one sample in a study of cytomegalovirus exposure and HLA in healthy donors. Using immunoSEQ multiplex PCR, the repertoire was profiled, and TCRdb retains in-frame clones only, with some absent. The data hold 200,000 to 250,000 clones, with approximately 90% observed a single time. The sequencing input was PBMCs. These receptors were obtained from a woman younger than 35 in good health and CMV-seronegative. CDR3s include the opening cysteine and the closing phenylalanine or tryptophan. Fields, in order: J gene, clone size, V gene, D gene, CDR3 DNA, CDR3 protein. A D gene is named only where the DNA matches it firmly. Some rows mark clone size as missing; the rest say once, few, many or name a class of expanded clone.

>TRBJ1-2|-|TRBV5-4|-
TGTGCCAGCAGGAAAATGGGAGGGGTCTATGGCTACACCTTC
CASRKMGGVYGYTF
>TRBJ2-7|-|TRBV5-1|TRBD2
TGCGCCAGCAGACCCACGGGACTAGCGTACGAGCAGTACTTC
CASRPTGLAYEQYF
>TRBJ1-1|-|TRBV27|-
TGTGCCAGCAGTTTCCAGGGCCCTTGGCGCACTGAAGCTTTCTTT
CASSFQGPWRTEAFF
>TRBJ1-5|-|TRBV6-5|TRBD1
TGTGCCAGCAGTTATTGCGGGACAGAGAATCAGCCCCAGCATTTT
CASSYCGTENQPQHF
>TRBJ1-4|-|TRBV2|TRBD1
TGTGCCAGCAGGACAGGGCCAAATGAAAAACTGTTTTTT
CASRTGPNEKLFF
>TRBJ1-1|-|TRBV6-6|-
TGTGCCAGCAGTTACGGGTCCCAGGTCCTGAACACTGAAGCTTTCTTT
CASSYGSQVLNTEAFF
>TRBJ2-5|-|TRBV6-5|TRBD2
TGTGCCAGCAGTTACGCGGAGGGAGGGGAGACCCAGTACTTC
CASSYAEGGETQYF
>TRBJ1-1|-|TRBV2|TRBD1
TGTGCCAGCGGGAGGGGACAGGGAAGCGCTGAAGCTTTCTTT
CASGRGQGSAEAFF
>TRBJ1-5|-|TRBV6-6|TRBD1
TGTGCCAGCAGTTACGCGGGACAGGCCTATCAGCCCCAGCATTTT
CASSYAGQAYQPQHF
>TRBJ1-2|-|TRBV14|-
TGTGCCAGCAGCCAAGGCAGTTTCTATGGCTACACCTTC
CASSQGSFYGYTF
>TRBJ2-1|-|TRBV19|TRBD2
TGTGCCAGTAGTCCTAGCGGGAGAGTTTCACCCTACAATGAGCAGTTCTTC
CASSPSGRVSPYNEQFF
>TRBJ2-7|-|TRBV9|-
TGTGCCAGCAGCACCCGCTGCAAGCGGGTAACCTACGAGCAGTACTTC
CASSTRCKRVTYEQYF
>TRBJ2-5|-|TRBV7-7|-
TGTGCCAGCAGCTTATGGGCGGGGGCAGGGGAGACCCAGTACTTC
CASSLWAGAGETQYF
>TRBJ1-4|-|TRBV5-6|-
TGTGCCAGCAGCTTTCGCGGGGATGAAAAACTGTTTTTT
CASSFRGDEKLFF
>TRBJ1-2|few|TRBV19|-
TGTGCCAGTAGTAAGTTGGCAGCTAACTATGGCTACACCTTC
CASSKLAANYGYTF
>TRBJ2-1|-|TRBV14|-
TGTGCCAGCAGCCAGTTAACCTACAATGAGCAGTTCTTC
CASSQLTYNEQFF
>TRBJ2-1|-|TRBV9|TRBD2
TGTGCCAGCAGCGTCAGCGGGGGGGACAATGAGCAGTTCTTC
CASSVSGGDNEQFF
>TRBJ1-5|-|TRBV6-6|-
TGTGCCAGCAAAAACGGAGACCAGCCCCAGCATTTT
CASKNGDQPQHF
>TRBJ2-1|-|TRBV29-1|-
TGCAGCGTACACGGGGGTAGGAACAATGAGCAGTTCTTC
CSVHGGRNNEQFF
>TRBJ1-4|-|TRBV7-2|TRBD1
TGTGCCAGCAGCTTCGCCAGACAGGGGGCGATTGGTGAAAAACTGTTTTTT
CASSFARQGAIGEKLFF
>TRBJ2-5|-|TRBV27|TRBD1
TGTGCCAGCAGTTTACATCAGGGGGCGACGCAAGAGACCCAGTACTTC
CASSLHQGATQETQYF
>TRBJ1-1|-|TRBV2|-
TGTGCCAGCAGCCTACAGGGAGGGGGCACTGAAGCTTTCTTT
CASSLQGGGTEAFF
>TRBJ2-7|-|TRBV10-1|-
TGCGCCAGCAGGGGTCCGGAGCGCGGCGAGCAGTACTTC
CASRGPERGEQYF
>TRBJ2-6|-|TRBV6-1|-
TGTGCCAGCAGTGCACAGGGTGCTGGGGCCAACGTCCTGACTTTC
CASSAQGAGANVLTF
>TRBJ1-4|-|TRBV21-1|-
TGTGCCAGCAGCAAAGGGCGTTTGGACAGTTGGAATGAAAAACTGTTTTTT
CASSKGRLDSWNEKLFF
>TRBJ1-5|-|TRBV7-9|-
TGTGCCAGCAGCTTTACCGGTCACAATCAGCCCCAGCATTTT
CASSFTGHNQPQHF
>TRBJ2-4|-|TRBV10-2|TRBD1
TGCGCCAGCAGCGAGGGACAGGCGGCCAAAAACATTCAGTACTTC
CASSEGQAAKNIQYF
>TRBJ2-7|-|TRBV5-4|-
TGTGCCAGCAGCTCCGACGGAGGGGTTTGGGGGGGGCATATTCTCTTC
CASSSDGGVWGGHILF
>TRBJ2-1|-|TRBV27|-
TGTGCCAGCAGTTTATCGCTTGGGAGACCCTACAATGAGCAGTTCTTC
CASSLSLGRPYNEQFF
>TRBJ1-2|-|TRBV9|TRBD1
TGTGCCAGCAGCGTAGCCAGGGGGCAGCAGAATGGCTACACCTTC
CASSVARGQQNGYTF
>TRBJ2-7|-|TRBV6-1|-
TGTGCCAGCAGTGAACTAAGACAGGCGCAGTTATTCTACGAGCAGTACTTC
CASSELRQAQLFYEQYF
>TRBJ2-1|once|TRBV18|TRBD1
TGTGCCAGCTCACAACAGGGGTACAATGAGCAGTTCTTC
CASSQQGYNEQFF
>TRBJ2-7|few|TRBV11-2|TRBD1
TGTGCCAGCAGACTGACAGGGGAAAACTACGAGCAGTACTTC
CASRLTGENYEQYF
>TRBJ2-4|-|TRBV11-2|-
TGTGCCAGCAGCTTAGAACTAGCTGTCTCCAAAAACATTCAGTACTTC
CASSLELAVSKNIQYF
>TRBJ1-3|-|TRBV27|-
TGTGCCAGCAGTTTATCGAACGGGGGAGCTGGAAACACCATATATTTT
CASSLSNGGAGNTIYF
>TRBJ1-1|-|TRBV7-8|-
TGTGCCAGCAGCTTTACAGGGATGGCCACTGAAGCTTTCTTT
CASSFTGMATEAFF
>TRBJ2-7|once|TRBV20-1|-
TGCAGTGCTAGTTTTTTGCGCGAGCAGTACTTC
CSASFLREQYF
>TRBJ2-1|-|TRBV2|TRBD2
TGTGCCAGCAGTCAGACTAGCGGGGGAAGGGATGAGCAGTTCTTC
CASSQTSGGRDEQFF
>TRBJ2-7|-|TRBV19|TRBD2
TGTGCCAGTAGAGTCGGGACGGGAGGTTACGAGCAGTACTTC
CASRVGTGGYEQYF
>TRBJ1-6|-|TRBV4-1|-
TGCGCCAGCAGCAAGACTCCGGGATTCCCAAAGGGTCTCCACTTT
CASSKTPGFPKGLHF
>TRBJ1-5|-|TRBV2|-
TGTGCCAGCAGTGTCGGGATACTGGGACTATTTAGGAATCAGCCCCAGCATTTT
CASSVGILGLFRNQPQHF
>TRBJ2-6|once|TRBV6-4|TRBD2
TGTGCCAGCAGTGACCTAGCGGGGGGTACTGGGGCCAACGTCCTGACTTTC
CASSDLAGGTGANVLTF
>TRBJ2-7|-|TRBV13|TRBD2
TGTGCCAGCAGCCGAGCGGGAGCCAACTACTACGAGCAGTACTTC
CASSRAGANYYEQYF
>TRBJ2-1|-|TRBV7-6|TRBD2
TGTGCCAGCAGCCACCTAGCGGGGGGGATTAATGAGCAGTTCTTC
CASSHLAGGINEQFF
>TRBJ2-5|-|TRBV19|-
TGTGCCAGTAGGTCTAAAGAGACCCAGTACTTC
CASRSKETQYF
>TRBJ2-1|-|TRBV5-1|TRBD1
TGCGCCAGCAGCTTGGTACGACAGGGCCAAACGGAGCAGTTCTTC
CASSLVRQGQTEQFF
>TRBJ2-3|-|TRBV5-1|TRBD2
TGCGCCAGCAGCTTGGCCGCGGTAGCGGGGGTATCTAGCACAGATACGCAGTATTTT
CASSLAAVAGVSSTDTQYF
>TRBJ2-7|-|TRBV6-1|-
TGTGCCAGCAGTGAACTCTGGGCAGGCTCCTACGAGCAGTACTTC
CASSELWAGSYEQYF
>TRBJ2-5|-|TRBV15|TRBD2
TGTGCCACCAGCATGGGGACTAGCGGCATCTGGGAGACCCAGTACTTC
CATSMGTSGIWETQYF
>TRBJ2-7|-|TRBV27|TRBD1
TGTGCCAGCAGTGTCGACAGGGACTACGAGCAGTACTTC
CASSVDRDYEQYF
>TRBJ1-2|-|TRBV10-1|-
TGCGCCAGCAGTGATTCCGACGGGAACTATGGCTACACCTTC
CASSDSDGNYGYTF
>TRBJ1-1|-|TRBV29-1|-
TGCAGCGCTGTGGGGAGGAGGGTGGGCCAGAACACTGAAGCTTTCTTT
CSAVGRRVGQNTEAFF
>TRBJ1-4|few|TRBV30|-
TGTGCCTGGAGTCCTTTCCGGGCCCCGGGGGGAAAACTGTTTTTT
CAWSPFRAPGGKLFF
>TRBJ2-5|-|TRBV11-3|TRBD2
TGTGCCAGCAGCTTAGACGGGAGGGGAGAGACCCAGTACTTC
CASSLDGRGETQYF
>TRBJ2-2|-|TRBV9|TRBD2
TGTGCCAGCAGCGTCCAAAACCTAGCGGGGGACCCCACCGGGGAGCTGTTTTTT
CASSVQNLAGDPTGELFF
>TRBJ1-1|-|TRBV2|TRBD1
TGTGCCAGCAGTAGGGGCAGGGGGCTTACTGAAGCTTTCTTT
CASSRGRGLTEAFF
>TRBJ1-3|-|TRBV6-5|-
TGTGCCAGCAGTTACTCCCCATCACGGAGCACCATATATTTT
CASSYSPSRSTIYF